The 20 T cell receptor beta chains reported below all come from one sample, sequenced in a study of blood T cells in healthy people across ages. Through a sample-barcoded 5' primer and a J-beta primer mix, a second PCR was run for about 6 to 12 cycles. TCRdb fed the 5' RACE reads into MiXCR, producing one record per CDR3 protein. The data contain about 1,800,000 distinct CDR3 sequences, about 28% of them singletons. The sequencing input was blood. The receptors were sampled from a woman aged 25 to 39 in good health.

V and J are TRBV2 and TRBJ1-6; D is uncertain. Per germline, CDR1 SNHLY and CDR2 FYNNEI. The CDR3 consists of 14 residues. V gave up 4 bases and J gave up 3 bases, with 7 bases separating them. CDR3 residues: CASSVLFYNSPLHF. CDR3 sequence (DNA): TGTGCCAGCAGTGTTTTGTTCTATAATTCACCCCTCCACTTT.

The chain carries TRBV10-1 and TRBJ2-1; TRBD1 is a possible D gene (5 bases). Trimming took off 2 bases at V and 9 bases at J, with 8 bases between the two ends. The CDR3 totals 12 residues. Germline V CDR1 and CDR2: WNHNN, SYGVQD (reference sequence). The CDR3 region is CASSEPRGEQFF. The CDR3 nucleotides are TGCGCCAGCAGTGAGCCTAGGGGTGAGCAGTTCTTC.

This clonotype was detected many times. The chain couples TRBV10-2 to TRBJ2-7, with D tentatively TRBD1 or TRBD2 (5 bases each). V was cut by 5 bases and J by 1 base, with 15 bases left in between. Germline CDR1 and CDR2: WSHSY and SAAADI. This CDR3 has 15 residues. CDR3 sequence (DNA): TGCGCCAGCAGTCCCGGGCCGAGGGGTTCCTACGAGCAGTACTTC. This translates into CASSPGPRGSYEQYF.

The genes are TRBV12-3 or TRBV12-4 and TRBJ1-1, with TRBD1 as a possible D gene (6 bases). The CDR3 consists of 12 residues. Trimming stripped 3 bases from V and 12 bases from J, with 14 bases between. The CDR3 nucleotides read TGTGCCAGCAGTTTCAGGGGCTCGGAGACTTTCTTT. Its translation is CASSFRGSETFF.

Notes on this clonotype: A much larger clone differs from this one at a single base, so this may be a read error. CDR3 sequence reads: CASSVEGGAYNEQFF. The CDR3 DNA reads as TGTGCCAGCAGCGTAGAGGGGGGTGCCTACAATGAGCAGTTCTTC. The chain uses TRBV9 and TRBJ2-1; D may match TRBD1 or TRBD2 (6 bases each). Germline V gene lookup returns CDR1 SGDLS and CDR2 YYNGEE. This CDR3 spans 15 amino acids. V lost 0 bases and J lost 2, with 9 bases in between.

The chain has TRBV2 and TRBJ2-5, with TRBD2 matching 8 bases. The CDR3 length is 16 residues. V lost 6 bases, J lost 5 bases, and 14 bases stayed unmatched. Germline CDR1 SNHLY, CDR2 FYNNEI. CDR3 in amino acids: CASSPRGLAMVETQYF. The DNA for the CDR3 is TGTGCCAGCAGCCCCCGAGGACTAGCCATGGTCGAGACCCAGTACTTC.

Note on this clonotype: A much larger clone is a single base away; this may be a read error. V and J are TRBV5-1 and TRBJ1-2; no definite D call. This CDR3 has 14 amino acids. Per germline, CDR1 SGHRS and CDR2 YFSETQ. V was cut by 3 bases and J by 2 bases, with 11 bases left in between. CDR3 nucleotides: TGCGCCAGCAGCTGGGCCTCGGAAAACTATGGCTACACCTTC. Translation gives CASSWASENYGYTF.

In this sample, this clonotype turned up a few times. This rearrangement joins TRBV28 to TRBJ1-6; tentatively, D is TRBD1 (5 bases). The CDR3 extends over 15 amino acids. From germline, CDR1 is MDHEN and CDR2 SYDVKM. V lost 5 bases, J lost 7 bases, and 15 bases lay in between. Written as DNA, the CDR3 is TGTGCCAGCAGTCGCATGGGACTGACCAATTCACCCCTCCACTTT. Translating gives CASSRMGLTNSPLHF.

Points on this clonotype: One base away lies a much larger clone, so this may be a sequencing read error. The rearrangement links TRBV6-5 to TRBJ2-6; possibly TRBD1 for D (6 bases). There are 17 residues in the CDR3. Germline-derived CDR1 and CDR2 are MNHEY and SVGAGI. As DNA, the CDR3 is TGTGCCAGCAGTTACTCAGGACAGCCCTCTGGGGCCAACGTCCCGACTTTC. Translating gives CASSYSGQPSGANVPTF.

Concerning this clonotype itself: Possible read error: a much larger clone is one base away. The chain joins TRBV20-1 to TRBJ2-1, with D unresolved. The J call is doubtful: the DNA matches TRBJ2-7 better. The germline gives CDR1 DFQATT, CDR2 SNEGSKA (reference sequence). This CDR3 has 13 residues. DNA for the CDR3: TGCAGTGCTCTACCAGACGGAAACAATGAGCAGTACTTC. Protein product: CSALPDGNNEQYF.

The chain combines TRBV11-2 with TRBJ1-2; D is ambiguous. Germline values: CDR1 SGHAT, CDR2 FQNNGV. Trimming stripped 4 bases from V and 6 bases from J, with 12 bases between. The CDR3 covers 13 residues. CDR3 nucleotides: TGTGCCAGCAGCTCGACGGGGAAAAATGGCTACACCTTC. Translation gives CASSSTGKNGYTF. Complete variable domain (other parts from reference TRBV11-2 and TRBJ1-2): EAGVAQSPRYKIIEKRQSVAFWCNPISGHATLYWYQQILGQGPKLLIQFQNNGVVDDSQLPKDRFSAERLKGVDSTLKIQPAKLEDSAVYLCASSSTGKNGYTFGSGTRLTVV.

The genes are TRBV30 and TRBJ1-5; tentatively, D is TRBD1 (5 bases). Germline CDR1 GTSNPN, CDR2 SVGIG (reference sequence). The CDR3 spans 15 residues. Trimming removed 0 bases from V and 3 bases from J, with 12 bases in between. The CDR3 reads CAWSVRGRYNQPQHF. The CDR3 DNA follows: TGTGCCTGGAGTGTGAGGGGAAGGTACAATCAGCCCCAGCATTTT.

This clonotype was counted between two and nine times. The chain joins TRBV29-1 to TRBJ2-3, with TRBD1 matching over 11 bases. The CDR3 contains 15 residues. Germline CDR1 SQVTM, CDR2 ANQGSEA. Trimming removed 5 bases from V and 6 bases from J; junction bases left unmatched: 10. CDR3 bases: TGCAGCGTTAACCACCGGGACAGGGGGAGTGATACGCAGTATTTT. Translated, it gives CSVNHRDRGSDTQYF.

This clonotype was found a few times. This rearrangement joins TRBV28 to TRBJ1-4, with D unclear. Trimming removed 10 bases at V and 7 bases at J, with 16 bases between. Germline values: CDR1 MDHEN, CDR2 SYDVKM. This CDR3 is built from 13 residues. The DNA of the CDR3 is TGTGCCACCCTGAGGGAGAAAACTGAAAAACTGTTTTTT. Translation gives CATLREKTEKLFF.

Ten or more counts support this clonotype. The J gene is TRBJ2-5, the V gene TRBV12-3 or TRBV12-4; perhaps TRBD2 as D (5 bases). CDR3 length equals 13 residues. Trimming cost V 8 bases and J 0 bases, with 10 bases left between them. The CDR3 reads CASASGDQETQYF. In DNA form, the CDR3 reads TGTGCCAGCGCCTCCGGGGACCAAGAGACCCAGTACTTC.

This clonotype was recorded many times. The chain uses TRBV12-3 or TRBV12-4 and TRBJ2-1; no firm D call. Trimming took off 5 bases at V and 8 bases at J, with 19 bases between the two ends. The CDR3 has 15 residues. The CDR3 sequence is CASSPHGPRRDEQFF. The CDR3, as DNA: TGTGCCAGCAGTCCCCACGGGCCCCGCCGGGATGAGCAGTTCTTC.

This clonotype has only one observation. Given a much more abundant clone one base away, this may be a read error. The CDR3, as DNA: TGTGCCAGCAGCCACGACTACTACAAGCAGTACTTC. It codes for CASSHDYYKQYF. V usage is TRBV7-2 and J usage is TRBJ2-7, with D tentatively TRBD2 (5 bases). Per germline, CDR1 SGHTA and CDR2 FQGNSA. CDR3 length: 12 amino acids.

In this sample, this clonotype turned up many times. The chain links TRBV7-6 to TRBJ2-7; TRBD2 agrees at 10 bases. CDR1 and CDR2 from the germline V gene are SGHVS and FNYEAQ. The CDR3 totals 16 residues. Losses at the gene ends were 0 bases for V and 2 bases for J; bases not matched to a gene: 4. In DNA form, the CDR3 reads TGTGCCAGCAGCTTAGCGCCCAGCGGGAGGGCCTACGAGCAGTACTTC. This gives the protein CASSLAPSGRAYEQYF.

V gene TRBV24-1 combines with J gene TRBJ2-2; 8 bases are shared with TRBD1. The CDR3 covers 16 residues. V shed 5 bases and J 6 bases; nucleotides not matched to a gene: 10. Germline CDR1 reads KGHDR; CDR2 reads SFDVKD. DNA of the CDR3: TGTGCCACCAGTGCGGGCAGGGGGCGTGGATCCGGGGAGCTGTTTTTT. Amino acids: CATSAGRGRGSGELFF.

The chain recombines TRBV4-1 with TRBJ2-1; possibly TRBD1 or TRBD2 for D (6 bases each). CDR3 length: 16 amino acids. Between the trimmed V and J ends, which lost 0 bases and 9 bases, there was a span of 18 bases. Germline lookup yields CDR1 MGHRA and CDR2 YSYEKL. CDR3 DNA sequence: TGCGCCAGCAGCCAAGATCGGGGGCTTACCGGGGGTGAGCAGTTCTTC. This encodes CASSQDRGLTGGEQFF.